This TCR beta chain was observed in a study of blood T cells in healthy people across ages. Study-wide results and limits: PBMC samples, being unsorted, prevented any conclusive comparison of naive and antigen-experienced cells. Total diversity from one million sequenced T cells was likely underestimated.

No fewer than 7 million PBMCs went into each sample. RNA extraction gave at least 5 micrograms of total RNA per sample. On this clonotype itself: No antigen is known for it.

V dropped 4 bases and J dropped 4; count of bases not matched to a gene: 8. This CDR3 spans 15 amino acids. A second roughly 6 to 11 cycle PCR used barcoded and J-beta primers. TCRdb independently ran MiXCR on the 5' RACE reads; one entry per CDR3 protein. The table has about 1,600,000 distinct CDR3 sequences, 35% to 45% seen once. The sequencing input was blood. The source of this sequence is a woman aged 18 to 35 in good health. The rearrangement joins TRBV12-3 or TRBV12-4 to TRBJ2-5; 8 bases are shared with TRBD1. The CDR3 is CASSYGATGGETQYF. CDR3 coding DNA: TGTGCCAGCAGTTACGGGGCTACAGGGGGAGAGACCCAGTACTTC.